The rows below give T cell receptor beta chains drawn from one sample of a study of early T cells in non-severe SARS-CoV-2 infection. One entry per CDR3 protein, called by TCRdb with MiXCR from the 5' RACE reads. The sample yields some 66,000 distinct CDR3 sequences, over 10% seen once. Sequencing was performed on whole blood. The receptors originated from an adult who was a healthcare worker with PCR-confirmed SARS-CoV-2 infection or an uninfected control (not recorded which). The CDR3 runs from the conserved cysteine through the conserved F or W. A D gene is named only where the DNA matches it firmly. Only some rows state a clone size, as once, few, many or a class for expanded clones.

13	TRBD2	TRBV29-1	NA	TRBJ2-7	TGCAGCGTCCCGGGACTAGCGGCCCACGAGCAGTACTTC	CSVPGLAAHEQYF
12	TRBD2	TRBV11-2	many	TRBJ2-5	TGTGCCAGCAGCATCGGGAGGGAGACCCAGTACTTC	CASSIGRETQYF
16	NA	TRBV5-5	NA	TRBJ2-1	TGTGCCAGCAGCTTGTTTGCCCCGACCCCCTACAATGAGCAGTTCTTC	CASSLFAPTPYNEQFF
13	NA	TRBV12-3/TRBV12-4	NA	TRBJ2-3	TGTGCCAGCAGTTTAATGATGAGAAATACGCAGTATTTT	CASSLMMRNTQYF
16	TRBD1	TRBV4-3	many	TRBJ1-3	TGCGCCAGCAGCCAAGATAATAAGGGGGCAGGAAACACCATATATTTT	CASSQDNKGAGNTIYF
12	NA	TRBV29-1	few	TRBJ2-7	TGCAGCGTTTCCGGGGGCCCCTACGAGCAGTACTTC	CSVSGGPYEQYF
12	TRBD1	TRBV29-1	once	TRBJ2-7	TGCAGCGTTAAGGACAGGGTCTACGAGCAGTACTTC	CSVKDRVYEQYF
14	NA	TRBV5-5	few	TRBJ2-7	TGTGCCAGCAGCCGCAGGGAGTTACTCTACGAGCAGTACTTC	CASSRRELLYEQYF
14	TRBD1	TRBV6-6	many	TRBJ1-5	TGTGCCAGCACCCTTGGACAGGGTAATCAGCCCCAGCATTTT	CASTLGQGNQPQHF
12	NA	TRBV5-6	many	TRBJ2-7	TGTGCCAGCAGCTTGAGGACCACCGAGCAGTACTTC	CASSLRTTEQYF
13	NA	TRBV10-1	NA	TRBJ2-1	TGCGCCAGCAGAACATTTGGGGAGAATGAGCAGTTCTTC	CASRTFGENEQFF
13	NA	TRBV5-1	many	TRBJ2-1	TGCGCCAGCAGGCCAGGGTGGGGCGATGAGCAGTTCTTC	CASRPGWGDEQFF
15	NA	TRBV6-5	many	TRBJ2-6	TGTGCCAGCAGGGACAGTAGCTCTGGGGCCAACGTCCTGACTTTC	CASRDSSSGANVLTF
19	TRBD2	TRBV6-2/TRBV6-3	NA	TRBJ2-3	TGTGCCAGCAGTTACGGACGGTACGGGAGGTCCGCGAAGACAGATACGCAGTATTTT	CASSYGRYGRSAKTDTQYF
14	NA	TRBV5-1	few	TRBJ2-3	TGCGCCAGCAGCTTGGTACAGGCGGCAGATACGCAGTATTTT	CASSLVQAADTQYF
17	TRBD2	TRBV19	many	TRBJ2-1	TGTGCCAGTAGTCGCAGGACTAGCAGCAACTCCTACAATGAGCAGTTCTTC	CASSRRTSSNSYNEQFF